Following are 4 T cell receptor beta chains from one sample sequenced in a study of shared clonotypes between healthy human individuals. Assay used: immunoSEQ multiplex PCR; TCRdb lists only in-frame clones, some missing. This table has roughly 2,500,000 clones, roughly 93% appearing once. Sequenced input: naive CD4+ T cells from PBMCs. Sample subset: CD45RA+ positively selected. These receptors were taken from a man aged 18-30 years in good health. Some clones in this sample may be carry-over from other donors' samples.

This chain connects TRBV2 to TRBJ2-7, with TRBD2 identical over 10 bases. Germline CDR1 reads SNHLY; CDR2 reads FYNNEI. V shed 6 bases, J shed 13 bases, and the junction held 9 bases outside the gene matches. The CDR3 is 12 amino acids. The CDR3 nucleotides are TGTGCCAGCAGGTATACTAGCGGGATCTTATACTTC. This translates into CASRYTSGILYF.

The V and J genes are TRBV12-2 and TRBJ1-2. TRBV12-2 is a pseudogene segment. The CDR3 has 13 residues. The CDR3 DNA follows: TGTGCAAGTCGCTGCGCCTCCAGCTATGGCTACACCTTC. Its protein product is CASRCASSYGYTF.

The chain employs TRBV5-1 and TRBJ2-5, with no clear D. Germline loops: CDR1 SGHRS, CDR2 YFSETQ. The V end was cut by 0 bases, the J end by 5 bases, with 11 bases between. The CDR3 covers 14 residues. The CDR3 DNA reads as TGCGCCAGCAGCTTGGTCAGCCGAATGGAGACCCAGTACTTC. Protein sequence: CASSLVSRMETQYF.

The chain is built from TRBV6-4 and TRBJ1-3; 7 bases match TRBD1. The V and J ends lost 5 bases and 2 bases, in that order; junction bases with no gene match: 3. Germline V gene lookup returns CDR1 MRHNA and CDR2 SNTAGT. CDR3 length: 14 residues. The CDR3 protein is CASSPDRAGNTIYF. The CDR3 nucleotides are TGTGCCAGCAGTCCTGACAGGGCTGGAAACACCATATATTTT.